This TCR beta chain derives from a study of blood T cells in healthy people across ages. The CDR3 runs 15 residues. Unmatched junction bases numbered 13, after V lost 6 bases and J lost 5 bases. Germline V lookup: CDR1 DFQATT, CDR2 SNEGSKA (reference sequence). Then a second PCR, running roughly 6 to 11 cycles, was carried out with a sample-barcoded 5' primer and a J-beta primer mix. TCRdb itself ran the 5' RACE reads through MiXCR, one entry per CDR3 protein. The sample gives hundreds of thousands of distinct CDR3 sequences, about 51% of which show up once; 13% is in the top ten. The sample consisted of blood. This sequence originates from a woman at least 80 years old in good health. The chain joins TRBV20-1 to TRBJ1-5; 7 bases align to TRBD1. The CDR3 DNA is TGCAGTGCCCGTACGACAGGGACCCATCATCAGCCCCAGCATTTT. Protein sequence: CSARTTGTHHQPQHF.